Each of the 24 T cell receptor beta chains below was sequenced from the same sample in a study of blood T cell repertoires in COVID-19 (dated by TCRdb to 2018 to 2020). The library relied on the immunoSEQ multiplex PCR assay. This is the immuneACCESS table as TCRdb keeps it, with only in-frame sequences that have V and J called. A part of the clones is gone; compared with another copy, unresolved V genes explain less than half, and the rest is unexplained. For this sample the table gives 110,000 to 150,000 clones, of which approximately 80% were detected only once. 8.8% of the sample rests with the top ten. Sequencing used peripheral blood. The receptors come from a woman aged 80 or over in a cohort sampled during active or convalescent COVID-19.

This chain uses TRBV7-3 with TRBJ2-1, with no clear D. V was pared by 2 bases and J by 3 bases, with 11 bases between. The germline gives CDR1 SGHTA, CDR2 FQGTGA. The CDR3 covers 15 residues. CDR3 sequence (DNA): TGTGCCAGCAGCTTAGGATTAGGCGGCTACAATGAGCAGTTCTTC. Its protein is CASSLGLGGYNEQFF.

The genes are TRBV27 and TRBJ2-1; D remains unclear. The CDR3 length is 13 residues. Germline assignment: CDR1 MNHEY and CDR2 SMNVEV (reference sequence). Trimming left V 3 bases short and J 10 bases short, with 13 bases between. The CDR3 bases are TGTGCCAGCAGTTTGACGTACAACAGAGAGCAGTTCTTC. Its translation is CASSLTYNREQFF.

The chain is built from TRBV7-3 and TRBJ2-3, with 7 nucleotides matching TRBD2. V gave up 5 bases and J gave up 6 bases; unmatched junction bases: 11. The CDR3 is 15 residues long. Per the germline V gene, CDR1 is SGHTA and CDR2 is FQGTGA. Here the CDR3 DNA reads TGTGCCAGCAGCCAAAGCGCTACCGGGAGGGATACGCAGTATTTT. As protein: CASSQSATGRDTQYF. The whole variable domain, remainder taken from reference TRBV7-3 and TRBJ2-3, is GAGVSQTPSNKVTEKGKYVELRCDPISGHTALYWYRQSLGQGPEFLIYFQGTGAADDSGLPNDRFFAVRPEGSVSTLKIQRTERGDSAVYLCASSQSATGRDTQYFGPGTRLTVL.

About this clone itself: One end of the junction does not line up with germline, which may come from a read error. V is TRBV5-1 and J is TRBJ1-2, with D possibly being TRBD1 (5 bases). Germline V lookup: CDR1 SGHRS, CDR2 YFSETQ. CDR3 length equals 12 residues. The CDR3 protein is CASSLAGHLPAF. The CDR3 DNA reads TGCGCCAGCAGCTTGGCAGGACACCTGCCGGCCTTC.

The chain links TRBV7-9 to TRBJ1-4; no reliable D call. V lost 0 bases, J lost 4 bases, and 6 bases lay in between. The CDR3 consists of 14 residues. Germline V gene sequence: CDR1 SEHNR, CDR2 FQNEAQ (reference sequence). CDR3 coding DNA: TGTGCCAGCAGCTTAGCAAATAATAATGAAAAACTGTTTTTT. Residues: CASSLANNNEKLFF.

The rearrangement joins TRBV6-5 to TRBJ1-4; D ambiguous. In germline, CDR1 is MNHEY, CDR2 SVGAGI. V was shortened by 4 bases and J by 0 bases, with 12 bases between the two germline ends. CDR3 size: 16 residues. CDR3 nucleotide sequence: TGTGCCAGCAGTTCCTTCTACTCGGCAACTAATGAAAAACTGTTTTTT. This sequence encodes CASSSFYSATNEKLFF.

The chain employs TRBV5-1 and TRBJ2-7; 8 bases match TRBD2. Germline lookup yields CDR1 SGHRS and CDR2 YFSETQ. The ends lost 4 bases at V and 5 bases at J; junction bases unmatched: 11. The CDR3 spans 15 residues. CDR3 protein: CASSPLPRGADEQYF. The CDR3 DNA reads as TGCGCCAGCAGCCCGCTCCCGCGGGGGGCCGACGAGCAGTACTTC.

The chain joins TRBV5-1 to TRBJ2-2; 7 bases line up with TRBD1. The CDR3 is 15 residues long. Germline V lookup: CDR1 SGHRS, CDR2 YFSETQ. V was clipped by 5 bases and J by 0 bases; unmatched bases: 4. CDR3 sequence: CASRPDRANTGELFF. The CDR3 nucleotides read TGCGCCAGCAGACCAGACAGGGCGAACACCGGGGAGCTGTTTTTT.

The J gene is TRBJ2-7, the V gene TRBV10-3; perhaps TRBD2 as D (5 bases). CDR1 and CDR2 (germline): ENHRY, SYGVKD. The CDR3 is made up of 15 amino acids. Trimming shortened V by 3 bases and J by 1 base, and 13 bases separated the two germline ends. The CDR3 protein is CAISDGIRGSYEQYV. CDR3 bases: TGTGCCATCAGTGATGGAATTCGGGGTTCCTACGAGCAGTACGTC.

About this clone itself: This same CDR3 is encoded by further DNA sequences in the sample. CDR3 protein: CASSVDVYSGNTIYF. CDR3 coding DNA: TGTGCCAGCAGCGTAGACGTCTATTCAGGAAACACCATATATTTT. This chain connects TRBV9 to TRBJ1-3, with D uncertain. There are 15 residues in the CDR3. Germline values: CDR1 SGDLS, CDR2 YYNGEE. V lost 0 bases and J lost 4, with 11 bases in between.

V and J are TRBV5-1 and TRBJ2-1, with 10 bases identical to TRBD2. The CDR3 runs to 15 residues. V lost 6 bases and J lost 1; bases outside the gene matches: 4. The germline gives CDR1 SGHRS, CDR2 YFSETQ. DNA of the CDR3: TGCGCCAGCAAACAAGCGGGGGGGTCCTACAATGAGCAGTTCTTC. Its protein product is CASKQAGGSYNEQFF.

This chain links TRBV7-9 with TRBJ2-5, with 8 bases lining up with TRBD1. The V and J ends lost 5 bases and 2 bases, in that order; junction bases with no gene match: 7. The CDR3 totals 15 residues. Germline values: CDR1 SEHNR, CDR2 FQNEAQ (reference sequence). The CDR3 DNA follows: TGTGCCAGCAGCACCAGGACAGGGAGACAAGAGACCCAGTACTTC. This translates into CASSTRTGRQETQYF.

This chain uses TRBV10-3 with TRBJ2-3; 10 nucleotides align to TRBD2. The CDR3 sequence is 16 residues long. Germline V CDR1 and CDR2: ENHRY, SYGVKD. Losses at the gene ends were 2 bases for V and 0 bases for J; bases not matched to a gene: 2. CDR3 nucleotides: TGTGCCATCAGTGAGCCACTAGCGGGGAGCACAGATACGCAGTATTTT. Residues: CAISEPLAGSTDTQYF.

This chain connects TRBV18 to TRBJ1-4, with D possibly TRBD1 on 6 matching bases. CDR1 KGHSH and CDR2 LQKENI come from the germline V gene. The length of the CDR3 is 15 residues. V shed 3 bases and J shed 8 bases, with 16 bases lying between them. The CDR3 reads CASSPQTGAREKLFF. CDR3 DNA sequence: TGTGCCAGCTCACCGCAGACAGGAGCTCGCGAAAAACTGTTTTTT. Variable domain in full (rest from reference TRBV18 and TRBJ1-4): NAGVMQNPRHLVRRRGQEARLRCSPMKGHSHVYWYRQLPEEGLKFMVYLQKENIIDESGMPKERFSAEFPKEGPSILRIQQVVRGDSAAYFCASSPQTGAREKLFFGSGTQLSVL.

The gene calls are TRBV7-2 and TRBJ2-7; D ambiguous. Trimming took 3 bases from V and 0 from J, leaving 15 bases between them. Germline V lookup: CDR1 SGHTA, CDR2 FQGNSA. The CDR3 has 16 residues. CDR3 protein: CASSFLMTVSSYEQYF. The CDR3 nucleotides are TGTGCCAGCAGCTTCCTAATGACTGTGAGCTCCTACGAGCAGTACTTC.

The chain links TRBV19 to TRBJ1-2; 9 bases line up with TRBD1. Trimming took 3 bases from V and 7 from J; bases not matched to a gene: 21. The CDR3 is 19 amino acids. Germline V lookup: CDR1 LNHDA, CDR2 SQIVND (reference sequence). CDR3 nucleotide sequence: TGTGCCAGTAGTATTGGGCTCGGGACAGGGAACTTGGGTGTCGGTGGCTACACCTTC. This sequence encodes CASSIGLGTGNLGVGGYTF.

CDR3 sequence (DNA): TGCGCCAGCAGCCGAGACCCCGGACTAGCGGGGGGGCATGAGCAGTTCTTC. Encoded protein: CASSRDPGLAGGHEQFF. The chain carries TRBV4-3 and TRBJ2-1; 15 bases align to TRBD2. Trimming removed 4 bases from V and 8 bases from J; junction bases left unmatched: 9. In germline, CDR1 is LGHNA, CDR2 YSLEER. The CDR3 is made up of 17 amino acids.

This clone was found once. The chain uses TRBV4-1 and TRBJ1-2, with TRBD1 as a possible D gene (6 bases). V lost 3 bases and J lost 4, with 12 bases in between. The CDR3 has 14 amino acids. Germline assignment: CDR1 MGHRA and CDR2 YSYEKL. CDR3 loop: CASSHIDRFYGYTF. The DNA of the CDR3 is TGCGCCAGCAGCCACATCGACAGGTTCTATGGCTACACCTTC.

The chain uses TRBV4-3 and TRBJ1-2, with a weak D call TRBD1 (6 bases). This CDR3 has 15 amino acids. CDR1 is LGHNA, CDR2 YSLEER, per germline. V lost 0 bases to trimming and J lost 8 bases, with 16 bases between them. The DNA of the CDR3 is TGCGCCAGCAGCCAAGACAACAGGGATGAGAAGGGCTACACCTTC. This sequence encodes CASSQDNRDEKGYTF.

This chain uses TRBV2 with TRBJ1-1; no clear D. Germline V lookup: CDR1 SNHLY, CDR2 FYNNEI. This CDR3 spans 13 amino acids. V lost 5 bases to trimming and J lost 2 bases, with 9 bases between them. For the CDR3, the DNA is TGTGCCAGCAGTCGAGAGTCTAACACTGAAGCTTTCTTT. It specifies CASSRESNTEAFF.

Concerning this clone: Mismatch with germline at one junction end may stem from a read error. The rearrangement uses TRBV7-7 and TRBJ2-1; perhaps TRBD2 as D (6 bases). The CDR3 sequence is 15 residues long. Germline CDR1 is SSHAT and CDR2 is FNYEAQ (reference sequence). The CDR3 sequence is CASSPSGTYYNEQFF. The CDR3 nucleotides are TGTGCTAGCAGCCCCTCCGGGACTTATTACAATGAGCAGTTCTTC.

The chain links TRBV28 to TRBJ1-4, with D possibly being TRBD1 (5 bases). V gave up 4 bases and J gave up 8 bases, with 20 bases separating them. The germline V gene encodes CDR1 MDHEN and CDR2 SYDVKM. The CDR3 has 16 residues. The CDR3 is CASSSPRLAGREKLFF. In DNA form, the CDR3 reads TGTGCCAGCAGTTCGCCCCGATTGGCAGGGAGGGAAAAACTGTTTTTT.

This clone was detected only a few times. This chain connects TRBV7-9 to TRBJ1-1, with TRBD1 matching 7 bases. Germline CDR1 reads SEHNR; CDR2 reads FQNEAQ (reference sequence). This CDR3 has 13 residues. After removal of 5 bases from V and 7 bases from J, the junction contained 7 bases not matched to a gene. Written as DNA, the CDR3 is TGTGCCAGCAGCCTAGGGGGCACTGGTGAAGCTTTCTTT. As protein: CASSLGGTGEAFF.

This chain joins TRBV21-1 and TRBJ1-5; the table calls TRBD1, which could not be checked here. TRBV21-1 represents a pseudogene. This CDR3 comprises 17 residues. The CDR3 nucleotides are TGTGCCAGCAGCCCCTTCCGGGACAGAAATAGCAATCAGCCCCAGCATTTT. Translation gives CASSPFRDRNSNQPQHF.